What follows describes a single T cell receptor beta chain. Its target is not known. This specimen belongs to a study of T cell responses to AZD1222 COVID-19 vaccine. Assay used: immunoSEQ multiplex PCR; TCRdb lists only in-frame clones, some missing. The table has 18,000 or so clones, nearly 90% seen once; the top ten hold 8.5% to 9%. General study results and limits: Sampled repertoires all dated from after the peak T cell response. As reported, nearly half of all spike-specific TCRs target variant regions that are unmutated. Recipients of AZD1222 seropositive at baseline numbered only 5 or 6.

This CDR3 has 14 amino acids. Per germline, CDR1 MNHEY and CDR2 SVGAGI. The trim removed 6 bases at V and 3 bases at J, leaving 5 bases unmatched. The chain uses TRBV6-5 and TRBJ2-7; 10 bases align to TRBD2. Sequences were derived from peripheral blood, sampled 28 days after the second AZD1222 dose. The sequence derives from an adult who received the AZD1222 COVID-19 vaccine. The CDR3 loop is CASRVAGGNYEQYF. CDR3 bases: TGTGCCAGCAGGGTAGCGGGAGGCAACTACGAGCAGTACTTC.